Listed here is a single T cell receptor beta chain. These data come from a study of blood T cell repertoires in COVID-19. At the level of the study: COVID-19 samples, acute and convalescent, were from the United States, Italy and Spain. T cells, B-cell-depleted T cells, or PBMCs supplied cDNA or gDNA.

The Seattle patients, enrolled during active infection, were followed longitudinally. Germline V gene sequence: CDR1 LNHDA, CDR2 SQIVND (reference sequence). V was cut by 6 bases and J by 5 bases, with 19 bases left in between. CDR3 length: 15 amino acids. Study processing details: Reference gene primer amplification gave estimated nucleated cell counts. The assay was immunoSEQ multiplex PCR, and TCRdb's table has in-frame clones only and misses some. V and J calls and clone size are those listed in that table; D and trimming were worked out from the DNA. This table holds about 50,000 clones, nearly 90% found once.

The chain links TRBV19 to TRBJ2-5, with D possibly being TRBD2 (5 bases). This sequence was found in a woman aged 55 to 70 with COVID-19, enrolled during active disease. Specimen: peripheral blood. The CDR3 loop reads CASSPAEASVETQYF. The CDR3 bases are TGTGCCAGTAGCCCCGCGGAGGCCTCGGTGGAGACCCAGTACTTC.